This T cell receptor (beta chain) originates from a study of spatial heterogeneity in lung cancer. This clonotype was seen ten or more times. Its antigen is unidentified. Unique molecular identifiers tagged every individual TCR cDNA molecule. TCRdb analysed the 5' RACE reads with MiXCR anew, one entry per CDR3 protein. The sample has some 100,000 distinct CDR3 sequences; approximately 8.9% are singletons. The study, taken as a whole, reports: At resection, ubiquitous expanded tumor TCRs appeared in blood more than at follow-up.

Sample time point: sample taken at primary tumor resection. No cell sorting; template was whole RNA from tumor, lung tissue or PBMC. This sequence originates from a male donor with early-stage non-small cell lung cancer. Source: PBMCs, taken at surgery.

CDR3 DNA: TGCGCCAGCAGCCAAAGACCCCTAGGGCCGTATGAGCAGTTCTTC. Translating gives CASSQRPLGPYEQFF. The V and J genes are TRBV4-3 and TRBJ2-1; no reliable D call. Germline V lookup: CDR1 LGHNA, CDR2 YSLEER. This CDR3 has 15 amino acids. The ends were cut back, 2 bases at V and 8 bases at J, with 16 bases in the middle.